Listed below are T cell receptor beta chains from one sample, sequenced in a study of T cell responses to AZD1222 COVID-19 vaccine. TCRdb's copy holds only in-frame clones and misses some; the assay was immunoSEQ multiplex PCR. This sample has roughly 150,000 clones, with roughly nine tenths found just once. The sequenced sample was peripheral blood, obtained 28 days after the second AZD1222 dose. These receptors came from an adult who received the AZD1222 COVID-19 vaccine. Both conserved end residues are part of each CDR3. A D gene is named only where the DNA matches it firmly.

. TRBJ2-5 TRBV5-6 CASSFSQGSATQYF
TRBD1 TRBJ1-5 TRBV2 CASSIDRVEHF
TRBD1 TRBJ1-6 TRBV25-1 CASSEMGTGGSPLHF
. TRBJ2-5 TRBV6-2/TRBV6-3 CASSYPVETQYF
TRBD2 TRBJ2-1 TRBV3-1/TRBV3-2 CASSQAQRGATWGNVDEQFF
. TRBJ2-2 TRBV6-6 CASEDFPNTGELFF
. TRBJ2-3 TRBV28 CASRSTTDTQYF
. TRBJ2-2 TRBV15 CATSRGYREHTGELFF
TRBD1 TRBJ1-5 TRBV4-2 CASSPERYRQGNEIWPQHF
TRBD1 TRBJ1-5 TRBV6-5 CASRRDRGQPQHF
. TRBJ2-2 TRBV7-3 CASQRARDTGELFF
. TRBJ1-1 TRBV9 CASSAGTMNTEAFF
. TRBJ2-1 TRBV7-9 CASSAGHNEQFF
. TRBJ1-1 TRBV29-1 CSVAFGGVNTEAFF
. TRBJ2-7 TRBV30 CAWNLGLAYEQYF
. TRBJ1-1 TRBV6-1 CASSEEPDRAEAFF
. TRBJ1-5 TRBV5-5 CASSRGPGNQPQHF
TRBD1 TRBJ1-3 TRBV7-8 CASSRDVTGGRNTIYF
TRBD1 TRBJ2-7 TRBV4-1 CASSLQGSYEQYF
TRBD2 TRBJ2-1 TRBV7-2 CASSDGTSGGAKQFF
TRBD1 TRBJ2-2 TRBV4-3 CARSPPDRGLGTGELFF
. TRBJ1-3 TRBV5-1 CASSLQGDSGNTIYF
TRBD1 TRBJ1-1 TRBV7-9 CASSYRGSQAFF
. TRBJ2-5 TRBV2 CASSEARRTQYF
TRBD1 TRBJ1-5 TRBV6-5 CASTDRGRPQHF
. TRBJ2-1 TRBV19 CASSIDGPAYREKNNEQFF
. TRBJ1-2 TRBV7-2 CASSEGWQINYGYTF
TRBD1 TRBJ1-2 TRBV27 CASSSGTGIYGYTF
TRBD1 TRBJ1-1 TRBV5-1 CASSSAPGQGRANTEAFF
. TRBJ1-4 TRBV30 CAWSVKRRLTNEKLFF
TRBD2 TRBJ2-1 TRBV6-5 CASSYGLAGGHYEQFF
. TRBJ2-2 TRBV18 CASSPDIRSGELFF
. TRBJ2-2 TRBV4-3 CASSHYLGQANTGELFF
. TRBJ2-7 TRBV5-5 CASSRGNEQYF
TRBD2 TRBJ2-3 TRBV9 CASSSRSGGTTDTQYF
. TRBJ1-5 TRBV9 CASSEGVDSNQPQHF
TRBD1 TRBJ1-5 TRBV19 CASNIGGGNNQPQHF
. TRBJ2-1 TRBV6-5 CASRKRTETYNEQFF
TRBD2 TRBJ2-1 TRBV9 CASSVQPGGGLAGAAGNEQFF
. TRBJ1-6 TRBV18 CASSRNGGGNSPLHF
. TRBJ2-5 TRBV12-3/TRBV12-4 CASSPKWTQYF
. TRBJ1-2 TRBV25-1 CASGSQGGITF
. TRBJ2-2 TRBV20-1 CSASNLQGNTGELFF
. TRBJ1-1 TRBV12-5 CASGVHDREAFF
TRBD1 TRBJ2-7 TRBV10-3 CAISMGASTGDYEQYF
. TRBJ1-5 TRBV28 CASSLGGPEPQHF
TRBD2 TRBJ2-7 TRBV28 CASSRPLAGDLSYEQYF
. TRBJ2-1 TRBV12-3/TRBV12-4 CASSFGGNEQFF
. TRBJ2-3 TRBV30 CAWSVGGGGTDTQYF
. TRBJ2-3 TRBV7-2 CASSLDALGTDTQYF
. TRBJ1-3 TRBV11-3 CASSLGPAENTIYF
. TRBJ1-5 TRBV6-5 CATLRGVSNQPQHF
. TRBJ2-5 TRBV11-3 CASSSRTVQETQYF